The source of this T cell receptor beta chain is a study of response to subunit inactivated influenza vaccine. TCRdb redid the calling of the RT-PCR reads with MiXCR, one entry per CDR3 protein. The table includes around 530,000 distinct CDR3 sequences, 12% detected once. Study-wide results and caveats: Authors suggested each seasonal influenza vaccination recruits few new T cells.

This clonotype was recorded many times. Antigen unknown. V shed 2 bases and J shed 4 bases, with 6 bases lying between them. Germline V gene sequence: CDR1 SGHTA, CDR2 FQGNSA. The CDR3 spans 13 residues. Sample: PBMCs from blood, taken on the day of vaccination. This chain joins TRBV7-2 and TRBJ2-1, with D hard to call. The clonotype originates from a man aged 50-59 years who received an inactivated influenza vaccine. CDR3 in DNA: TGTGCCAGCAGCTTACAACAGTACAATGAGCAGTTCTTC. Protein product: CASSLQQYNEQFF.